What follows are 9 T cell receptor beta chains derived from one specimen sequenced in a study of early T cells in non-severe SARS-CoV-2 infection. Via MiXCR, TCRdb re-called the 5' RACE reads, giving one row per CDR3 protein. The repertoire holds about 90,000 distinct CDR3 sequences, less than 15% seen once, with nearly 4.5% in the top ten. This specimen was whole blood, taken at baseline. The receptors were gathered from an adult who was a healthcare worker with PCR-confirmed SARS-CoV-2 infection or an uninfected control (not recorded which).

This clonotype was seen repeatedly, ten times or more. The rearrangement links TRBV7-9 to TRBJ1-6; 7 bases agree with TRBD1. Germline V CDR1 and CDR2: SEHNR, FQNEAQ (reference sequence). Unmatched junction bases numbered 10, after V lost 4 bases and J lost 10 bases. The CDR3 is 15 residues long. CDR3 in amino acids: CASSSRQGGGSPLHF. The DNA for the CDR3 is TGTGCCAGCAGCTCCCGACAGGGCGGGGGCTCACCCCTCCACTTT.

This clonotype was counted between two and nine times. The chain couples TRBV27 to TRBJ1-5; a weak D match, TRBD1 (5 bases). The CDR3 contains 14 residues. V was pared by 2 bases and J by 3 bases, with 8 bases between. Germline-derived CDR1 and CDR2 are MNHEY and SMNVEV (reference sequence). CDR3 in DNA: TGTGCCAGCAGTTTAGTAGGGGTCAATCAGCCCCAGCATTTT. Translation: CASSLVGVNQPQHF.

A few counts support this clonotype. The V and J genes are TRBV14 and TRBJ2-7, with 9 bases aligning to TRBD1. This CDR3 contains 17 residues. Germline V lookup: CDR1 SGHDN, CDR2 FVKESK. The J segment lost 2 bases and the V segment lost 1 base, leaving 9 bases of the junction unmatched. For the CDR3, the DNA is TGTGCCAGCAGCCAAGCACCGGACAGGGGTTTTCCCTACGAGCAGTACTTC. Amino acids: CASSQAPDRGFPYEQYF. Filled out from reference TRBV14 and TRBJ2-7, the complete variable domain reads EAGVTQFPSHSVIEKGQTVTLRCDPISGHDNLYWYRRVMGKEIKFLLHFVKESKQDESGMPNNRFLAERTGGTYSTLKVQPAELEDSGVYFCASSQAPDRGFPYEQYFGPGTRLTVT.

This clonotype occurred a few times. V and J are TRBV12-3 or TRBV12-4 and TRBJ2-1; D is unresolved. The V end lost 8 bases, the J end lost 10 bases, and 12 bases lay between the germline ends. The CDR3 runs 11 residues. In nucleotides, the CDR3 is TGTGCCAGCCGAATCGGTAGGGAGCAGTTCTTC. Translation: CASRIGREQFF.

The chain is built from TRBV7-8 and TRBJ2-7; no definite D call. Germline V gene data show CDR1 as SGHVS and CDR2 as FQNEAQ. V was cut by 10 bases and J by 0 bases, with 19 bases left in between. The CDR3 length is 15 residues. The CDR3 reads CATRLGRISSYEQYF. The CDR3 bases are TGTGCCACCCGCCTCGGCAGAATTAGCTCCTACGAGCAGTACTTC. The variable domain in full, with the rest retrieved from reference TRBV7-8 and TRBJ2-7, is GAGVSQSPRYKVAKRGQDVALRCDPISGHVSLFWYQQALGQGPEFLTYFQNEAQLDKSGLPSDRFFAERPEGSVSTLKIQRTQQEDSAVYLCATRLGRISSYEQYFGPGTRLTVT.

This clonotype was detected a few times. The rearrangement links TRBV11-2 to TRBJ2-5; possible D gene TRBD2, 6 bases. Germline V gives CDR1 SGHAT, CDR2 FQNNGV. The CDR3 covers 14 residues. V gave up 3 bases and J gave up 1 base, with 9 bases separating them. For the CDR3, the DNA is TGTGCCAGCAGCTTCAAACTAGCCCAAGAGACCCAGTACTTC. This translates into CASSFKLAQETQYF.

The V gene is TRBV2, the J gene TRBJ1-1; 11 positions agree with TRBD1. CDR3 size: 12 residues. CDR1 SNHLY and CDR2 FYNNEI come from the germline V gene. Unmatched junction bases numbered 4, after V lost 10 bases and J lost 6 bases. CDR3 amino acids: CANGQGAAEAFF. CDR3 coding DNA: TGTGCCAATGGACAGGGGGCGGCTGAAGCTTTCTTT.

This clonotype was observed a handful of times. CDR3 nucleotides: TGTGCCATAGGACCCCTGAACACTGAAGCTTTCTTT. Translation gives CAIGPLNTEAFF. The chain is built from TRBV12-3 or TRBV12-4 and TRBJ1-1; D remains ambiguous. Trimming took off 10 bases at V and 0 bases at J, with 9 bases between the two ends. This CDR3 has 12 amino acids.

J is TRBJ2-3 and V is TRBV9; the D is unclear. The V gene lost 4 bases and the J gene lost 2 bases, with 14 bases spanning the gap. The germline V gene encodes CDR1 SGDLS and CDR2 YYNGEE. The CDR3 is 15 residues long. The chain's CDR3 is CASSSHEAITDTQYF. In DNA, the CDR3 is TGTGCCAGCAGCTCCCACGAGGCTATCACAGATACGCAGTATTTT.